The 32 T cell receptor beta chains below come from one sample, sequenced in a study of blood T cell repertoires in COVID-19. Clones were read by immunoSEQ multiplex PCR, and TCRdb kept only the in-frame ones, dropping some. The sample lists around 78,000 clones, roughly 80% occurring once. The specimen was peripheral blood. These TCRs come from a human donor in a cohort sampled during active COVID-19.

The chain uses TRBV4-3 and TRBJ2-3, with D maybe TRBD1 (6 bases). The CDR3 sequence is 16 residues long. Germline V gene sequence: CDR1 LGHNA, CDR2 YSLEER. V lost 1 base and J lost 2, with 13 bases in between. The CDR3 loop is CASSQVQGSLTDTQYF. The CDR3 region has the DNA TGCGCCAGCAGCCAAGTCCAGGGGAGCCTCACAGATACGCAGTATTTT.

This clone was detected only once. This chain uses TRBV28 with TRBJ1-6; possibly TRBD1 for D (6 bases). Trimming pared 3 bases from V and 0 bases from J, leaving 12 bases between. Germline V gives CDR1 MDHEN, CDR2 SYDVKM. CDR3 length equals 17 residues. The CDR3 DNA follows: TGTGCCAGCAGTTTTTGGGGGGGCCACTCCTATAATTCACCCCTCCACTTT. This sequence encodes CASSFWGGHSYNSPLHF.

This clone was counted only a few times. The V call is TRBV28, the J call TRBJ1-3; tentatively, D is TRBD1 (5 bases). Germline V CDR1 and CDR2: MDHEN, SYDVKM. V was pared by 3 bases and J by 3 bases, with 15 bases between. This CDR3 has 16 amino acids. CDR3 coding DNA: TGTGCCAGCAGTTTGGTCGGGGACTCTGGTGGAAACACCATATATTTT. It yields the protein CASSLVGDSGGNTIYF.

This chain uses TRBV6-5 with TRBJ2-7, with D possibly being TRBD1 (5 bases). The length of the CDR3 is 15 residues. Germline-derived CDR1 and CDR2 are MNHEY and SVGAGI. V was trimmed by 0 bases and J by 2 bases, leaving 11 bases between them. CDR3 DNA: TGTGCCAGCAGTTACTCGGATCCAGGGCCCTACGAGCAGTACTTC. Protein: CASSYSDPGPYEQYF.

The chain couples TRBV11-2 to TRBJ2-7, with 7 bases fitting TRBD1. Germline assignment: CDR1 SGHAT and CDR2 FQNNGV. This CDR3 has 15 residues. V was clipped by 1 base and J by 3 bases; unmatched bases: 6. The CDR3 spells CASSLVRDSYYEQYF. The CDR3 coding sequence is TGTGCCAGCAGCTTAGTCCGGGACAGTTACTACGAGCAGTACTTC.

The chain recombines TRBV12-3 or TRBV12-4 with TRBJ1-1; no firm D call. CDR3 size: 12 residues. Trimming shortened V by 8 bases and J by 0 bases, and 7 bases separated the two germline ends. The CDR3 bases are TGTGCCAGCCCCACACTGAACACTGAAGCTTTCTTT. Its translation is CASPTLNTEAFF.

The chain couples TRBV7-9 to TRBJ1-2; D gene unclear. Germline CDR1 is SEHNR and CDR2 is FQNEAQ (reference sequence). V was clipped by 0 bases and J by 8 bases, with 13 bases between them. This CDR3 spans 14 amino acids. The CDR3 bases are TGTGCCAGCAGCTTAGCGGGCAGGCAGCACGGCTACACCTTC. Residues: CASSLAGRQHGYTF.

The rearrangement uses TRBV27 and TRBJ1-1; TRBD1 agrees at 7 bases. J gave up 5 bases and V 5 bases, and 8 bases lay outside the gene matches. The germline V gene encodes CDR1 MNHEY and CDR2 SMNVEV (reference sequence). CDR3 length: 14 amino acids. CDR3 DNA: TGTGCCAGCAGTATGACAGGGTATAGTACTGAAGCTTTCTTT. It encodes CASSMTGYSTEAFF.

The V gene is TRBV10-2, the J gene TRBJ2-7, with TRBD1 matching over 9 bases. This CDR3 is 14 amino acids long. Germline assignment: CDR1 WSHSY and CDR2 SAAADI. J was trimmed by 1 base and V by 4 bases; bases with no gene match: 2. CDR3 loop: CASSGTGASYEQYF. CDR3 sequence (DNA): TGCGCCAGCAGTGGGACAGGGGCGTCCTACGAGCAGTACTTC.

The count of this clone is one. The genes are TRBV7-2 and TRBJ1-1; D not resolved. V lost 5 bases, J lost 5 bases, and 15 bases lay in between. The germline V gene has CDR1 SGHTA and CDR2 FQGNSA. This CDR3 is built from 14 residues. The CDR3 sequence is CASSPGTLRTEAFF. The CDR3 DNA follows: TGTGCCAGCAGCCCAGGTACCCTTCGGACTGAAGCTTTCTTT.

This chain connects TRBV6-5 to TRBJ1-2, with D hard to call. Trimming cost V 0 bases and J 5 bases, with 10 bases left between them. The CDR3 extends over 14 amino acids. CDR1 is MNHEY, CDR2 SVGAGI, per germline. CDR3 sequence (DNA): TGTGCCAGCAGTTACTCGAGAGGAAGGTATGGCTACACCTTC. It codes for CASSYSRGRYGYTF.

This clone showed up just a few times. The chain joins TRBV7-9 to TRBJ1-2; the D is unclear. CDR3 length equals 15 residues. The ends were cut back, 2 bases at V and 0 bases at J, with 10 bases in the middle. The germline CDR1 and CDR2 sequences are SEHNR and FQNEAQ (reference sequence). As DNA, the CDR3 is TGTGCCAGCAGCTTACAGACATTATCTAACTATGGCTACACCTTC. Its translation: CASSLQTLSNYGYTF. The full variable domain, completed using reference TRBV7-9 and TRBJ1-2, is DTGVSQNPRHKITKRGQNVTFRCDPISEHNRLYWYRQTLGQGPEFLTYFQNEAQLEKSRLLSDRFSAERPKGSFSTLEIQRTEQGDSAMYLCASSLQTLSNYGYTFGSGTRLTVV.

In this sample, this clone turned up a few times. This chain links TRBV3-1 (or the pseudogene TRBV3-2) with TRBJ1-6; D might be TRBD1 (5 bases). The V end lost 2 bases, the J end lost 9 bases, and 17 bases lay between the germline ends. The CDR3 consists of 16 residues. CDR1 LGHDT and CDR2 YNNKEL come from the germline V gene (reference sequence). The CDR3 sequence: CASSQPAVGGASPLHF. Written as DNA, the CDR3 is TGTGCCAGCAGCCAACCTGCCGTGGGGGGTGCTTCACCCCTCCACTTT.

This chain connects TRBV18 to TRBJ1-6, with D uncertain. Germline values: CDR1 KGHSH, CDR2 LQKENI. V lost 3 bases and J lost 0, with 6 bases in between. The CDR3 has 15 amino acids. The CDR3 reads CASSPEISYNSPLHF. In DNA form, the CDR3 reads TGTGCCAGCTCACCGGAGATCTCCTATAATTCACCCCTCCACTTT.

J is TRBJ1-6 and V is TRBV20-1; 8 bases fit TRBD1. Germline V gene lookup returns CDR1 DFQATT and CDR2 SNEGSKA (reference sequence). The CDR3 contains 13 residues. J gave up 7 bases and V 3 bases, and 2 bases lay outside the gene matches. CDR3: CSASRTGNSPLHF. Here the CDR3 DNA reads TGCAGTGCTAGTAGGACAGGGAATTCACCCCTCCACTTT.

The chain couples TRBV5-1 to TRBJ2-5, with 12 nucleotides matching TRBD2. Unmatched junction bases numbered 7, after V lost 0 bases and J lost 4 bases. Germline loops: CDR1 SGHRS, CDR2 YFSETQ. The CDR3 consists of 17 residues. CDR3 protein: CASSLVASGGARETQYF. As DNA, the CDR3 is TGCGCCAGCAGCTTGGTGGCTAGCGGGGGGGCGAGAGAGACCCAGTACTTC.

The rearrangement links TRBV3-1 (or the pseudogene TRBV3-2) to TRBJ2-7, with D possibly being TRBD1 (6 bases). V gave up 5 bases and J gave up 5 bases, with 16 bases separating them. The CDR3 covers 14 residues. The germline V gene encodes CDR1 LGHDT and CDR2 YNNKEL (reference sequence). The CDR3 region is CASSNAGTPHEQYF. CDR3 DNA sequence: TGTGCCAGCAGCAATGCCGGGACACCACACGAGCAGTACTTC.

The CDR3 loop reads CASIRSVTFYNEQFF. Here the CDR3 DNA reads TGTGCCAGCATTAGATCGGTAACTTTCTACAATGAGCAGTTCTTC. The V gene is TRBV6-5, the J gene TRBJ2-1, with D unclear. This CDR3 has 15 residues. Looked up from germline, CDR1 is MNHEY and CDR2 is SVGAGI. V lost 7 bases, J lost 3 bases, and 16 bases lay in between.

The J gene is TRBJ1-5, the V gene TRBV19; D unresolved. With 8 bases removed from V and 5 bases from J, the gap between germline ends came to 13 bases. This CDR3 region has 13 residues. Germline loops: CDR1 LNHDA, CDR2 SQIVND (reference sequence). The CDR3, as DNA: TGTGCCAGTCGCGGGCAAGCCTATCAGCCCCAGCATTTT. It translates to CASRGQAYQPQHF.

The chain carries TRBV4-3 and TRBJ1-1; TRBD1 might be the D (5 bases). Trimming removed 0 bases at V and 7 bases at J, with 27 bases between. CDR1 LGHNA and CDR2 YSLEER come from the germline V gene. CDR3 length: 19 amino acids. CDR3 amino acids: CASSQDIWRGLGPGSEAFF. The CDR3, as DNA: TGCGCCAGCAGCCAAGATATTTGGAGGGGCTTGGGGCCTGGGAGTGAAGCTTTCTTT.

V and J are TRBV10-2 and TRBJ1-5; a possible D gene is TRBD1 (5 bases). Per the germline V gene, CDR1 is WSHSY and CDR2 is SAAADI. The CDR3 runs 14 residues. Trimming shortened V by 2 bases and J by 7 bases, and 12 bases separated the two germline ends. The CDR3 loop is CASSETGGPQPQHF. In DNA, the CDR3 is TGCGCCAGCAGTGAGACAGGCGGACCCCAGCCCCAGCATTTT.

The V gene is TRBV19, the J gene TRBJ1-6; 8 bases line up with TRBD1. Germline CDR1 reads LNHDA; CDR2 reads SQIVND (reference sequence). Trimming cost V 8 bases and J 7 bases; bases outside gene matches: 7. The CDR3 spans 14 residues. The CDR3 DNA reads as TGTGCCAGTGGACAGGGATTGAAGAATTCACCCCTCCACTTT. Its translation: CASGQGLKNSPLHF.

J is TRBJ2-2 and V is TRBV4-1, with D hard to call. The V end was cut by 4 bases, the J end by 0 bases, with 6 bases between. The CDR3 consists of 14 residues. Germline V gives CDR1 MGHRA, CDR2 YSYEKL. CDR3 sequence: CASSLPANTGELFF. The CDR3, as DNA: TGCGCCAGCAGCCTCCCAGCGAACACCGGGGAGCTGTTTTTT.

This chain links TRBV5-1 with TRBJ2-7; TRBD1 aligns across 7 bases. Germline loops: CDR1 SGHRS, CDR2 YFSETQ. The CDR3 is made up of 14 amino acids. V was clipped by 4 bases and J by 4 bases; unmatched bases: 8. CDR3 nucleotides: TGCGCCAGCAGCACCACAGGGGATGGGTACGAGCAGTACTTC. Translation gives CASSTTGDGYEQYF. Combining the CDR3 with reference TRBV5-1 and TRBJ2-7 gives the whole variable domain KAGVTQTPRYLIKTRGQQVTLSCSPISGHRSVSWYQQTPGQGLQFLFEYFSETQRNKGNFPGRFSGRQFSNSRSEMNVSTLELGDSALYLCASSTTGDGYEQYFGPGTRLTVT.

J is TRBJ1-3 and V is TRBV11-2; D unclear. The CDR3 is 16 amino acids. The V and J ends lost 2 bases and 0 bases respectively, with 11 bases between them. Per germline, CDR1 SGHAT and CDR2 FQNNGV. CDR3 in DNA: TGTGCCAGCAGCTTAATCGCGGGGAGCTCTGGAAACACCATATATTTT. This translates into CASSLIAGSSGNTIYF.

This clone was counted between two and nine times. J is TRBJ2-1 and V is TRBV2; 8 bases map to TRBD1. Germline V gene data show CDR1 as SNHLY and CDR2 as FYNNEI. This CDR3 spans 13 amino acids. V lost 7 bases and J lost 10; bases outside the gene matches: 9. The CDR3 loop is CASIQGAGGEQFF. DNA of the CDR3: TGTGCCAGCATCCAGGGGGCAGGGGGCGAGCAGTTCTTC.

The CDR3 DNA reads TGTGCCAGCTCCCCTAGCGGGGGGACCTACAATGAGCAGTTCTTC. As protein: CASSPSGGTYNEQFF. The chain links TRBV9 to TRBJ2-1; 11 bases are a match to TRBD2. The CDR3 extends over 15 amino acids. The V gene's germline CDR1 is SGDLS and CDR2 YYNGEE. V shed 7 bases, J shed 2 bases, and the junction held 5 bases outside the gene matches.

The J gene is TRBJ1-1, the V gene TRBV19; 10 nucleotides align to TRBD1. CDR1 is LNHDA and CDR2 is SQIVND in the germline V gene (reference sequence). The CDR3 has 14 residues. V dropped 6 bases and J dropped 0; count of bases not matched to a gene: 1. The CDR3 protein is CASRDRGLNTEAFF. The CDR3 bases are TGTGCCAGTAGAGACAGGGGGCTGAACACTGAAGCTTTCTTT.

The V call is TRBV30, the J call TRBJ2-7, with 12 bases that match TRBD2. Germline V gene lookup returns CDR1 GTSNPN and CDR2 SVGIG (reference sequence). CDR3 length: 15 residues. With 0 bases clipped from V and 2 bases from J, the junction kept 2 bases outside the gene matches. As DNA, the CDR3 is TGTGCCTGGAGTGTCGGACTAGCGGGAACCTACGAGCAGTACTTC. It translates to CAWSVGLAGTYEQYF.

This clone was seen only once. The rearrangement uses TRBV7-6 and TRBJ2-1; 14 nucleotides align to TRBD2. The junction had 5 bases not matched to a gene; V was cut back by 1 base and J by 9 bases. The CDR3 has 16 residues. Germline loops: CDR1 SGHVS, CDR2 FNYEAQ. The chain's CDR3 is CASSLVTSGGAGEQFF. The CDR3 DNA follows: TGTGCCAGCAGCTTAGTGACTAGCGGGGGGGCCGGTGAGCAGTTCTTC.

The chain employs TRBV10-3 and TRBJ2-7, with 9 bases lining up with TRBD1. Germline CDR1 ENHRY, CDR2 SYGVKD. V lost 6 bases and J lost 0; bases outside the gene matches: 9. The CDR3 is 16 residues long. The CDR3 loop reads CAISSITGGSSYEQYF. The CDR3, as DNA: TGTGCCATCAGCTCTATTACAGGGGGCAGCTCCTACGAGCAGTACTTC.

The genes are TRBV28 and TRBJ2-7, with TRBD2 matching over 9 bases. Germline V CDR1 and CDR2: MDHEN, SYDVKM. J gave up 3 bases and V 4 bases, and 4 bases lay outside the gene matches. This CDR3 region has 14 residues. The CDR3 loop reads CASSSGTSLYEQYF. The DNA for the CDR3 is TGTGCCAGCAGTTCGGGGACTAGCCTCTACGAGCAGTACTTC. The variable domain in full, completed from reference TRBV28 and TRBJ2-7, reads DVKVTQSSRYLVKRTGEKVFLECVQDMDHENMFWYRQDPGLGLRLIYFSYDVKMKEKGDIPEGYSVSREKKERFSLILESASTNQTSMYLCASSSGTSLYEQYFGPGTRLTVT.